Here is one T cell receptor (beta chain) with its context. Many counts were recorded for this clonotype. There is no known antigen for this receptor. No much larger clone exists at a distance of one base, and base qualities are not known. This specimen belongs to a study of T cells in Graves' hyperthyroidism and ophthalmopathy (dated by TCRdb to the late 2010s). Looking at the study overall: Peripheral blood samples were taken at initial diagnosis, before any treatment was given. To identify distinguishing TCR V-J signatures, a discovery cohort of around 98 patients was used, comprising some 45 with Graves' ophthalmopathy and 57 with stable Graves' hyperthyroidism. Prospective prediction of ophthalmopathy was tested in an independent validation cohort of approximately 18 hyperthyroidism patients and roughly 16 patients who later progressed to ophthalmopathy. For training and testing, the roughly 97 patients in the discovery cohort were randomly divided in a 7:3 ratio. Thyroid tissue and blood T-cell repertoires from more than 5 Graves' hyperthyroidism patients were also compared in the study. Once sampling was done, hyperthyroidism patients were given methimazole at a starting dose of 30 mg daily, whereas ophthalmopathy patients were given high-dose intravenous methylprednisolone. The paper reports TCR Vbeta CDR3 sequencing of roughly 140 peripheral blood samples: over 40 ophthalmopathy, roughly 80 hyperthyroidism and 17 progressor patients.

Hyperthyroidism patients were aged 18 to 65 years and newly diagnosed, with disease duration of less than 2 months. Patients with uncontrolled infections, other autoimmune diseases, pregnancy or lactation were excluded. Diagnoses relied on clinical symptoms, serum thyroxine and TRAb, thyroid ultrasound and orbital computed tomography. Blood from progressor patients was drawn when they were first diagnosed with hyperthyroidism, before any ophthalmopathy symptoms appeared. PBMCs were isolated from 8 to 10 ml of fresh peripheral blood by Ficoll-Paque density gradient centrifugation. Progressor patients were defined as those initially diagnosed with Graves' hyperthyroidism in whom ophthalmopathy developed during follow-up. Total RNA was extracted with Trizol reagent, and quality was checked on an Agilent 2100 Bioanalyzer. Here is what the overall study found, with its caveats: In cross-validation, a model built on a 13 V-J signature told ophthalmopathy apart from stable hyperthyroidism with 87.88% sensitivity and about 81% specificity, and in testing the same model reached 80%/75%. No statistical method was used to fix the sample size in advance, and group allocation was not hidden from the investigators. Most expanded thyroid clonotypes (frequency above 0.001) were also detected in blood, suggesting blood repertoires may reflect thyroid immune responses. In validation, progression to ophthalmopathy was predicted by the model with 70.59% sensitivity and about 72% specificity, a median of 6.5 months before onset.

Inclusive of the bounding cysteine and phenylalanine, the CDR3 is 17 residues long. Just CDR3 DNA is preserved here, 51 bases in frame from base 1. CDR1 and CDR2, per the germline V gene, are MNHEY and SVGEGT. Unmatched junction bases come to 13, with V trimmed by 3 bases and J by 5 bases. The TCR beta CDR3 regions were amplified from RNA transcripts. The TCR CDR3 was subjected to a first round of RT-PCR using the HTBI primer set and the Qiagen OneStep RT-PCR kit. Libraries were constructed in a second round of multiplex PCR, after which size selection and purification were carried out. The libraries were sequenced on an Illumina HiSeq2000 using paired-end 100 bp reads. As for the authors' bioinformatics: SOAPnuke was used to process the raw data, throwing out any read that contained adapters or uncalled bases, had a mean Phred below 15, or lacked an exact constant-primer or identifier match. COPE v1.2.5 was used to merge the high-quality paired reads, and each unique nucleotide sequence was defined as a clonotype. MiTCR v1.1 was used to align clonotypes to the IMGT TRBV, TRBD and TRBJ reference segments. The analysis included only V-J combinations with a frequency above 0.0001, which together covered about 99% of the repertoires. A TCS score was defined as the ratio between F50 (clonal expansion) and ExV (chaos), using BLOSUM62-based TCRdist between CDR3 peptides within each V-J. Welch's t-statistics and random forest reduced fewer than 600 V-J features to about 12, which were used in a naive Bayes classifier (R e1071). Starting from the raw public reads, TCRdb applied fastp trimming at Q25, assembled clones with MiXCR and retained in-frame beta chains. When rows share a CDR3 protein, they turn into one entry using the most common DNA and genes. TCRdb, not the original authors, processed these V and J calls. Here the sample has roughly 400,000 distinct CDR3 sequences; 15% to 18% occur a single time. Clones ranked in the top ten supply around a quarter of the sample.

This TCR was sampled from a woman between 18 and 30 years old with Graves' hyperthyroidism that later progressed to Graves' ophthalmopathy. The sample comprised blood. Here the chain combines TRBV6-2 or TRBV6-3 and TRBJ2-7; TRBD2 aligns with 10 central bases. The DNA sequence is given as TGTGCCAGCAGTTATAAGCCCCTTAGCGGGAGGATCAACGAGCAGTACTTC. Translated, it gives CASSYKPLSGRINEQYF.